The 19 T cell receptor beta chains listed next were all sequenced from one sample in a study of blood T cell repertoires in COVID-19. The table came from immunoSEQ multiplex PCR; TCRdb's copy has only in-frame clones and leaves some out. Of over 70,000 clones listed, around 87% are singletons. The sample taken for sequencing was peripheral blood. These receptors were collected from a human donor in a cohort sampled during active COVID-19.

The count of this clone is one. The chain's CDR3 is CASSQILAGSYEQYF. CDR3 coding DNA: TGCGCCAGCAGCCAAATACTAGCGGGGTCCTACGAGCAGTACTTC. This rearrangement joins TRBV4-1 to TRBJ2-7; 10 positions agree with TRBD2. The J segment lost 1 base and the V segment lost 2 bases, leaving 2 bases of the junction unmatched. The CDR3 covers 15 residues. The germline V gene encodes CDR1 MGHRA and CDR2 YSYEKL.

The gene calls are TRBV5-6 and TRBJ2-7, with D uncertain. Trimming removed 2 bases from V and 6 bases from J, with 15 bases in between. Germline lookup yields CDR1 SGHDT and CDR2 YYEEEE. The CDR3 extends over 14 amino acids. This CDR3 reads CASSFLSPAGEQYF. CDR3 coding DNA: TGTGCCAGCAGCTTTCTCTCTCCCGCCGGCGAGCAGTACTTC.

The chain recombines TRBV5-1 with TRBJ2-4; D possibly corresponds to TRBD1 (6 bases). Trimming removed 1 base at V and 4 bases at J, with 21 bases between. Germline CDR1 is SGHRS and CDR2 is YFSETQ. The CDR3 length is 18 residues. Here the CDR3 reads CASSLPLVGGVTKNIQYF. Written as DNA, the CDR3 is TGCGCCAGCAGCTTGCCCTTAGTAGGGGGAGTGACAAAAAACATTCAGTACTTC.

The chain uses TRBV27 and TRBJ1-3; D is uncertain. The V and J ends lost 5 bases and 3 bases respectively, with 14 bases between them. Germline V gene data show CDR1 as MNHEY and CDR2 as SMNVEV (reference sequence). This CDR3 has 15 residues. The CDR3 region has the DNA TGTGCCAGCAGTCCCGGAGGGTTGCTTGGAAACACCATATATTTT. Its protein is CASSPGGLLGNTIYF.

V is TRBV10-3 and J is TRBJ2-1; D might be TRBD2 (7 bases). Germline V gene data show CDR1 as ENHRY and CDR2 as SYGVKD. The CDR3 covers 16 residues. V lost 5 bases and J lost 1, with 15 bases in between. CDR3 sequence reads: CAISRPGGGSYNEQFF. The CDR3 nucleotides read TGTGCCATCAGTCGACCGGGGGGCGGTTCCTACAATGAGCAGTTCTTC.

V usage is TRBV19 and J usage is TRBJ2-2; D may be TRBD2 (5 bases). This CDR3 region has 15 residues. Trimming removed 2 bases at V and 7 bases at J, with 14 bases between. The germline V gene encodes CDR1 LNHDA and CDR2 SQIVND (reference sequence). CDR3 nucleotide sequence: TGTGCCAGTAGTATAAATCTTCGGGGAAACGGGGAGCTGTTTTTT. Amino acid sequence: CASSINLRGNGELFF.

This sequence joins TRBV15 and TRBJ2-3, with 8 positions matching TRBD1. V lost 7 bases, J lost 1 base, and 1 base stayed unmatched. CDR1 and CDR2 from the germline V gene are LNHNV and YYDKDF (reference sequence). The CDR3 extends over 13 amino acids. CDR3 amino acids: CATKDRGTDTQYF. The CDR3 DNA reads TGTGCCACCAAGGACAGGGGCACAGATACGCAGTATTTT.

The rearrangement uses TRBV5-1 and TRBJ2-5, with D perhaps TRBD1 (7 bases). This CDR3 comprises 13 residues. The ends were cut back, 4 bases at V and 5 bases at J, with 12 bases in the middle. Per the germline V gene, CDR1 is SGHRS and CDR2 is YFSETQ. The DNA for the CDR3 is TGCGCCAGCAGCGGGGGGACAGCGGAGACCCAGTACTTC. Protein sequence: CASSGGTAETQYF.

The chain is built from TRBV7-3 and TRBJ2-2; 7 bases are shared with TRBD2. This CDR3 spans 17 amino acids. CDR1 is SGHTA and CDR2 is FQGTGA in the germline V gene. The trim removed 4 bases at V and 4 bases at J, leaving 12 bases unmatched. This CDR3 is CASSSRGGLGGTGELFF. The CDR3 nucleotides are TGTGCCAGCAGCTCCCGAGGTGGACTAGGAGGCACCGGGGAGCTGTTTTTT.

The V call is TRBV6-6, the J call TRBJ1-3; 10 positions match TRBD1. This CDR3 is built from 17 residues. The junction had 9 bases not matched to a gene; V was cut back by 5 bases and J by 2 bases. Per germline, CDR1 MNHNY and CDR2 SVGAGI (reference sequence). CDR3 sequence (DNA): TGTGCCAGCAGTCTTTCTTTCGGGACAGGGGCTGGAAACACCATATATTTT. It codes for CASSLSFGTGAGNTIYF.

The J gene is TRBJ1-4, the V gene TRBV19, with 9 positions matching TRBD1. The CDR3 runs to 16 residues. Trimming took 1 base from V and 7 from J; bases not matched to a gene: 7. Per germline, CDR1 LNHDA and CDR2 SQIVND (reference sequence). The CDR3 DNA is TGTGCCAGTAGTATAGCGGCGGGGACAGGGCCTGAAAAACTGTTTTTT. This sequence encodes CASSIAAGTGPEKLFF.

The chain employs TRBV5-1 and TRBJ2-7; 13 bases are a match to TRBD2. Germline V gene sequence: CDR1 SGHRS, CDR2 YFSETQ. The V segment lost 4 bases and the J segment 7 bases; nucleotides outside the gene matches: 8. The CDR3 is 15 residues long. The CDR3 sequence: CASSVSTSGRVEQYF. CDR3 sequence (DNA): TGCGCCAGCAGCGTAAGCACTAGCGGGAGGGTTGAGCAGTACTTC.

V usage is TRBV2 and J usage is TRBJ2-1; 10 nucleotides line up with TRBD2. CDR1 and CDR2 (germline): SNHLY, FYNNEI. With 3 bases clipped from V and 8 bases from J, the junction kept 4 bases outside the gene matches. This CDR3 is built from 14 residues. DNA for the CDR3: TGTGCCAGCAGTGATACTAGCGGGAACGATGAGCAGTTCTTC. It specifies CASSDTSGNDEQFF.

V gene TRBV12-3 or TRBV12-4 combines with J gene TRBJ1-1, with D hard to call. V was trimmed by 6 bases and J by 8 bases, leaving 16 bases between them. The CDR3 extends over 13 amino acids. CDR3 bases: TGTGCCAGCAGGACCTACAAGTCGGGGGAAGCTTTCTTT. It is translated as CASRTYKSGEAFF.

This chain uses TRBV7-6 with TRBJ1-4; a possible D gene is TRBD1 (5 bases). The CDR3 consists of 14 residues. V was trimmed by 7 bases and J by 5 bases, leaving 14 bases between them. Germline values: CDR1 SGHVS, CDR2 FNYEAQ. The CDR3 here is CASTDGGFNEKLFF. CDR3 sequence (DNA): TGTGCCAGCACCGACGGGGGGTTCAATGAAAAACTGTTTTTT.

The chain recombines TRBV2 with TRBJ1-5, with unresolved D. This CDR3 contains 13 residues. V shed 7 bases and J shed 6 bases, with 13 bases lying between them. Per germline, CDR1 SNHLY and CDR2 FYNNEI. Here the CDR3 reads CASTKRDSQPQHF. CDR3 nucleotide sequence: TGTGCCAGCACAAAGAGGGATTCTCAGCCCCAGCATTTT.

The rearrangement uses TRBV6-6 and TRBJ2-1; tentatively, D is TRBD2 (6 bases). The CDR3 is 12 residues long. V lost 6 bases and J lost 7, with 10 bases in between. Looked up from germline, CDR1 is MNHNY and CDR2 is SVGAGI (reference sequence). The CDR3 bases are TGTGCCAGCAGGATAGCGGAGAATGAGCAGTTCTTC. Amino acids: CASRIAENEQFF.

V gene TRBV28 combines with J gene TRBJ2-5, with no clear D. This CDR3 comprises 13 residues. Germline V CDR1 and CDR2: MDHEN, SYDVKM. Trimming took off 8 bases at V and 4 bases at J, with 14 bases between the two ends. The CDR3 DNA is TGTGCCAGCGCCCTCGAGCGAAGAGAGACCCAGTACTTC. It specifies CASALERRETQYF.

This clone was counted between two and nine times. The chain joins TRBV3-1 (or the pseudogene TRBV3-2) to TRBJ1-2; D gene unclear. Germline loops: CDR1 LGHDT, CDR2 YNNKEL (reference sequence). Trimming cost V 3 bases and J 0 bases, with 8 bases left between them. This CDR3 is 14 amino acids long. CDR3 sequence reads: CASSHVQANYGYTF. The CDR3 DNA reads as TGTGCCAGCAGCCATGTCCAGGCTAACTATGGCTACACCTTC.